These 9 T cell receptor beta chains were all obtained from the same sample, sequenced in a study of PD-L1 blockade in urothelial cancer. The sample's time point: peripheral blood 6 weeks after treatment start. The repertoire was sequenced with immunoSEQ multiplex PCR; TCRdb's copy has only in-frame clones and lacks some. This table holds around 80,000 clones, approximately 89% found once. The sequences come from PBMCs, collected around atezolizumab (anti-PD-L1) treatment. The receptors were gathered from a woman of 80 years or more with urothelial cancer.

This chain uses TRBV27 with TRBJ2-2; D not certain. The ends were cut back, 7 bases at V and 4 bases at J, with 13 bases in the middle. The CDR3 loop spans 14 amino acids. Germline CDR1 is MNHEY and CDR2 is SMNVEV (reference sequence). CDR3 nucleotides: TGTGCCAGCACCTCTAAGCTACTCACCGGGGAGCTGTTTTTT. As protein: CASTSKLLTGELFF.

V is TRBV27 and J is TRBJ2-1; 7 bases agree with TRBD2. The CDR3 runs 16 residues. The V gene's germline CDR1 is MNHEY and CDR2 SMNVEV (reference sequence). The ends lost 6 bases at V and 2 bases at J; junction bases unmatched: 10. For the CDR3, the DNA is TGTGCCAGCAGCCTATACGGGGGGACGGCCTACAATGAGCAGTTCTTC. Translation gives CASSLYGGTAYNEQFF.

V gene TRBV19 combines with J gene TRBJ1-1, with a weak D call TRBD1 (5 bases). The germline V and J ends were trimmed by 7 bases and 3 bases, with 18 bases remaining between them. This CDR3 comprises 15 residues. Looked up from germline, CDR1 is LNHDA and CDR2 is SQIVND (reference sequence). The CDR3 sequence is CASNRFHRGDTEAFF. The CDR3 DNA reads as TGTGCCAGTAATCGCTTTCATCGGGGGGACACTGAAGCTTTCTTT.

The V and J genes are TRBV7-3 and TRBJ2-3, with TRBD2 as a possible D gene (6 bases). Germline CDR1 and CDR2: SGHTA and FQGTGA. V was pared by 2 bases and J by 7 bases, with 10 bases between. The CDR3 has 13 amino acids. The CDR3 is CASSLGGVNTQYF. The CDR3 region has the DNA TGTGCCAGCAGCTTAGGAGGGGTAAATACGCAGTATTTT.

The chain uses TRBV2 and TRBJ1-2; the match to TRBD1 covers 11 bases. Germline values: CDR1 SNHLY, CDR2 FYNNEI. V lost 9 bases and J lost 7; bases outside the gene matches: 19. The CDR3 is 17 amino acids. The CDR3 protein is CASPDPDRGRSMSGYTF. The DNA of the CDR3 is TGTGCCAGTCCCGACCCGGACAGGGGGCGATCAATGAGTGGCTACACCTTC.

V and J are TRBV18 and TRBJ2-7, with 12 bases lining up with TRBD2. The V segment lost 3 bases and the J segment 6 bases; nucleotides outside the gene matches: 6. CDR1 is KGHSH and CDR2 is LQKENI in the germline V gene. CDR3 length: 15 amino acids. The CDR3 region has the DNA TGTGCCAGCTCACCCTCTAGCGGGAGGGGGCGCGAGCAGTACTTC. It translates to CASSPSSGRGREQYF.

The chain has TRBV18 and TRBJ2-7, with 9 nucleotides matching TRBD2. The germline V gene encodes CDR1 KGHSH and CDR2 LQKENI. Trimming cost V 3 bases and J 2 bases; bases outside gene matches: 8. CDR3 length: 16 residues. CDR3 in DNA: TGTGCCAGCTCACCCCTGGGATCTAGCGGGGCCTACGAGCAGTACTTC. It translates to CASSPLGSSGAYEQYF. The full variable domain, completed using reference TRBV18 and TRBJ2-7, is NAGVMQNPRHLVRRRGQEARLRCSPMKGHSHVYWYRQLPEEGLKFMVYLQKENIIDESGMPKERFSAEFPKEGPSILRIQQVVRGDSAAYFCASSPLGSSGAYEQYFGPGTRLTVT.

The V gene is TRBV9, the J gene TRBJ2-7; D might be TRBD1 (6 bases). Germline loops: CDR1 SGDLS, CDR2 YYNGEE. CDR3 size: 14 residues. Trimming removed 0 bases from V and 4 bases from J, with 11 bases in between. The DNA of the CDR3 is TGTGCCAGCAGCGTAGCTGGCAGGGGATACGAGCAGTACTTC. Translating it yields CASSVAGRGYEQYF.

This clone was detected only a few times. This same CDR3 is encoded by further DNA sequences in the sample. This chain's CDR3 is CASSTGALNQPQHF. The CDR3 DNA sequence: TGTGCCAGTAGTACAGGGGCCCTTAATCAGCCCCAGCATTTT. The chain couples TRBV19 to TRBJ1-5, with TRBD1 as a possible D gene (6 bases). Germline V CDR1 and CDR2: LNHDA, SQIVND (reference sequence). Trimming pared 4 bases from V and 4 bases from J, leaving 11 bases between. The CDR3 totals 14 residues.